A selection of T cell receptor beta chains follows, all from one sample in a study of cytomegalovirus exposure and HLA in healthy donors. Clones were read by immunoSEQ multiplex PCR, and TCRdb kept only the in-frame ones, dropping some. The table has 280,000 or so clones, approximately 88% seen once; the top ten hold about 0.9%. Sequenced: PBMCs. All receptors come from a young woman in good health and CMV-seronegative. Both conserved end residues are part of each CDR3. Each record gives: J gene, clone size, V gene, D gene, CDR3 protein, CDR3 DNA. A D gene is named only where the DNA matches it firmly. Rows may omit the clone size; those that give it use once, few, many or a size class.

j_gene: TRBJ1-2; abundance: -; v_gene: TRBV28; d_gene: -; CDR3aa: CASSSYPSSYTF; CDR3nt: TGTGCCAGCAGTTCATATCCCAGTAGCTACACCTTC
j_gene: TRBJ2-1; abundance: once; v_gene: TRBV28; d_gene: -; CDR3aa: CASSQDFSWQNEQFF; CDR3nt: TGTGCCAGCAGTCAGGACTTTAGCTGGCAAAATGAGCAGTTCTTC
j_gene: TRBJ1-3; abundance: -; v_gene: TRBV5-1; d_gene: -; CDR3aa: CASSLEGGNTIYF; CDR3nt: TGCGCCAGCAGCTTGGAAGGAGGGAACACCATATATTTT
j_gene: TRBJ2-7; abundance: -; v_gene: TRBV28; d_gene: TRBD2; CDR3aa: CASSRFSFQREGLGINYEQYF; CDR3nt: TGTGCCAGCAGTCGATTCTCTTTCCAGCGGGAGGGCCTTGGAATAAACTACGAGCAGTACTTC
j_gene: TRBJ2-2; abundance: -; v_gene: TRBV7-2; d_gene: TRBD1; CDR3aa: CASSLISGQVTGELFF; CDR3nt: TGTGCCAGCAGCTTAATTTCGGGACAGGTCACCGGGGAGCTGTTTTTT
j_gene: TRBJ1-5; abundance: few; v_gene: TRBV27; d_gene: -; CDR3aa: CASSSGSGRNNQPQHF; CDR3nt: TGTGCCAGCAGCTCCGGGTCGGGGAGGAATAATCAGCCCCAGCATTTT
j_gene: TRBJ2-3; abundance: -; v_gene: TRBV6-5; d_gene: TRBD2; CDR3aa: CASSYSRLAGTDTQYF; CDR3nt: TGTGCCAGCAGTTACTCCAGACTAGCGGGTACAGATACGCAGTATTTT
j_gene: TRBJ2-1; abundance: -; v_gene: TRBV2; d_gene: TRBD2; CDR3aa: CASRNLLAGGHNEQFF; CDR3nt: TGTGCCAGCAGGAACCTACTAGCGGGAGGGCACAATGAGCAGTTCTTC
j_gene: TRBJ2-7; abundance: -; v_gene: TRBV7-3; d_gene: -; CDR3aa: CASSLGTTYEQYF; CDR3nt: TGTGCCAGCAGCTTGGGGACAACCTACGAGCAGTACTTC
j_gene: TRBJ2-1; abundance: -; v_gene: TRBV6-1; d_gene: -; CDR3aa: CASSSRTDNEQFF; CDR3nt: TGTGCCAGCAGTTCTCGGACTGACAATGAGCAGTTCTTC